Shown below are 29 T cell receptor beta chains from a single sample sequenced in a study of blood T cell repertoires in COVID-19. The protocol was immunoSEQ multiplex PCR, while the TCRdb copy is restricted to in-frame clones and leaves out a portion. The profile shows some 240,000 clones, approximately 81% of them singletons. The sample comprised PBMCs or T cells enriched from blood (not recorded which). These receptor sequences come from a woman between 45 and 65 years old who had been exposed to COVID-19.

The chain is built from TRBV6-5 and TRBJ1-2, with a possible D match to TRBD1 (5 bases). The CDR3 is made up of 15 amino acids. With 5 bases removed from V and 1 base from J, the gap between germline ends came to 14 bases. The germline V gene encodes CDR1 MNHEY and CDR2 SVGAGI. The CDR3, as DNA: TGTGCCAGCAGTCTCGGACATACCATTAACTATGGCTACACCTTC. Amino acids: CASSLGHTINYGYTF.

The chain joins TRBV19 to TRBJ2-3; 11 bases map to TRBD1. This CDR3 comprises 15 residues. The junction had 7 bases not matched to a gene; V was cut back by 7 bases and J by 4 bases. Per germline, CDR1 LNHDA and CDR2 SQIVND (reference sequence). In DNA, the CDR3 is TGTGCCAGTACCCTCTCGGACAGGGGGCCAGATACGCAGTATTTT. It encodes CASTLSDRGPDTQYF.

The chain joins TRBV9 to TRBJ1-1; 8 positions match TRBD1. CDR1 SGDLS and CDR2 YYNGEE come from the germline V gene. Trimming removed 2 bases from V and 4 bases from J; junction bases left unmatched: 10. CDR3 length equals 16 residues. CDR3 sequence (DNA): TGTGCCAGCAGCGTTTCCCCAGGGGGCTCCGGCACTGAAGCTTTCTTT. Translated, it gives CASSVSPGGSGTEAFF.

This chain joins TRBV5-4 and TRBJ2-7; possibly TRBD1 for D (7 bases). Per germline, CDR1 SGHNT and CDR2 YYREEE (reference sequence). V dropped 4 bases and J dropped 6 bases, with 17 bases sitting between them. CDR3 size: 14 residues. CDR3 sequence: CASSQGGRETEQYF. For the CDR3, the DNA is TGTGCCAGCAGCCAGGGGGGCAGAGAGACCGAGCAGTACTTC.

V gene TRBV10-3 combines with J gene TRBJ1-2; D may be TRBD1 (5 bases). The CDR3 sequence is 15 residues long. Deletions cut 4 bases from V and 4 bases from J, with 16 bases between. Germline-derived CDR1 and CDR2 are ENHRY and SYGVKD. The CDR3: CAISGEGGAPYGYTF. CDR3 nucleotide sequence: TGTGCCATCAGTGGCGAGGGAGGGGCTCCCTATGGCTACACCTTC.

This chain links TRBV21-1 with TRBJ2-2; the tabulated D call, TRBD1, remains unverified against the DNA. TRBV21-1 is listed as a pseudogene. The CDR3 totals 16 residues. The CDR3 is CASSNTGDGSTGELFF. CDR3 DNA: TGTGCCAGCAGCAACACAGGGGATGGAAGCACCGGGGAGCTGTTTTTT.

The chain links TRBV11-2 to TRBJ2-7, with TRBD1 identical over 9 bases. From germline, CDR1 is SGHAT and CDR2 FQNNGV. This CDR3 is 12 amino acids long. The ends lost 5 bases at V and 6 bases at J; junction bases unmatched: 2. Here the CDR3 DNA reads TGTGCCAGCAGCCGACAGGGGGGCGAGCAGTACTTC. Protein product: CASSRQGGEQYF.

This chain uses TRBV6-6 with TRBJ2-2; a weak D match, TRBD2 (6 bases). The CDR3 extends over 14 amino acids. V was cut by 3 bases and J by 7 bases, with 12 bases left in between. Germline loops: CDR1 MNHNY, CDR2 SVGAGI (reference sequence). The CDR3 DNA reads as TGTGCCAGCAGTTATGTCGGGGGATACGGGGAGCTGTTTTTT. Protein sequence: CASSYVGGYGELFF.

The chain has TRBV5-4 and TRBJ2-4; the match to TRBD1 covers 7 bases. This CDR3 spans 14 amino acids. Per germline, CDR1 SGHNT and CDR2 YYREEE (reference sequence). J lost 4 bases, V lost 4 bases, and 5 bases had no gene match. CDR3 residues: CASSAGTAKNIQYF. CDR3 bases: TGTGCCAGCAGCGCTGGGACAGCTAAAAACATTCAGTACTTC.

V is TRBV12-3 or TRBV12-4 and J is TRBJ1-5; TRBD1 aligns across 8 bases. V lost 6 bases, J lost 7 bases, and 5 bases stayed unmatched. The CDR3 covers 13 residues. DNA for the CDR3: TGTGCCAGCAGACTGACAGGGGAACAGCCCCAGCATTTT. Residues: CASRLTGEQPQHF.

The chain employs TRBV2 and TRBJ1-2; weak D call: TRBD1 (5 bases). Looked up from germline, CDR1 is SNHLY and CDR2 is FYNNEI. V was trimmed by 7 bases and J by 4 bases, leaving 19 bases between them. The CDR3 consists of 15 residues. CDR3 protein: CASTQAPPDTYGYTF. Here the CDR3 DNA reads TGTGCCAGCACCCAAGCCCCCCCGGACACCTATGGCTACACCTTC.

The rearrangement joins TRBV2 to TRBJ2-1, with TRBD2 matching over 7 bases. The J segment lost 10 bases and the V segment lost 8 bases, leaving 17 bases of the junction unmatched. Germline V lookup: CDR1 SNHLY, CDR2 FYNNEI. This CDR3 is 15 amino acids long. CDR3 bases: TGTGCCAGCGACCCCTCACCCCGGGGGGAGGACGAGCAGTTCTTC. Amino acid sequence: CASDPSPRGEDEQFF. Combining the CDR3 with reference TRBV2 and TRBJ2-1 gives the whole variable domain EPEVTQTPSHQVTQMGQEVILRCVPISNHLYFYWYRQILGQKVEFLVSFYNNEISEKSEIFDDQFSVERPDGSNFTLKIRSTKLEDSAMYFCASDPSPRGEDEQFFGPGTRLTVL.

The gene calls are TRBV5-1 and TRBJ2-1, with 10 bases fitting TRBD1. Germline V lookup: CDR1 SGHRS, CDR2 YFSETQ. The CDR3 is made up of 15 amino acids. Losses at the gene ends were 4 bases for V and 5 bases for J; bases not matched to a gene: 6. CDR3 protein: CASSLTGGSNNEQFF. The CDR3 nucleotides are TGCGCCAGCAGCCTGACAGGGGGCTCTAACAATGAGCAGTTCTTC.

The chain has TRBV29-1 and TRBJ2-3; TRBD2 might be the D (5 bases). Trimming shortened V by 7 bases and J by 5 bases, and 7 bases separated the two germline ends. This CDR3 region has 10 residues. The V gene's germline CDR1 is SQVTM and CDR2 ANQGSEA. For the CDR3, the DNA is TGCAGCGGAGGGCGAGATACGCAGTATTTT. This translates into CSGGRDTQYF.

The rearrangement links TRBV6-6 to TRBJ2-5; 11 positions agree with TRBD2. CDR3 size: 15 residues. With 4 bases clipped from V and 5 bases from J, the junction kept 6 bases outside the gene matches. Looked up from germline, CDR1 is MNHNY and CDR2 is SVGAGI (reference sequence). The CDR3 here is CASSSLAGGGETQYF. CDR3 nucleotide sequence: TGTGCCAGCAGTTCCCTAGCGGGGGGTGGGGAGACCCAGTACTTC.

V is TRBV20-1 and J is TRBJ1-6; TRBD1 agrees at 8 bases. J was trimmed by 18 bases and V by 5 bases; bases with no gene match: 9. The CDR3 totals 11 residues. The germline gives CDR1 DFQATT, CDR2 SNEGSKA (reference sequence). CDR3 sequence (DNA): TGCAGTGCTCCTGGACAGGGAGGGCACCACTTT. Its protein is CSAPGQGGHHF.

The J gene is TRBJ2-7, the V gene TRBV28, with 7 bases matching TRBD1. Per the germline V gene, CDR1 is MDHEN and CDR2 is SYDVKM. Unmatched junction bases numbered 6, after V lost 3 bases and J lost 4 bases. The CDR3 totals 14 residues. CDR3 sequence reads: CASSFTGAGYEQYF. The CDR3 region has the DNA TGTGCCAGCAGTTTCACAGGGGCGGGTTACGAGCAGTACTTC.

The chain is built from TRBV5-4 and TRBJ2-2, with 10 bases lining up with TRBD2. Trimming took 1 base from V and 0 from J; bases not matched to a gene: 9. The CDR3 runs to 19 residues. Germline-derived CDR1 and CDR2 are SGHNT and YYREEE (reference sequence). The CDR3 sequence: CASSLMLAGGRANTGELFF. CDR3 coding DNA: TGTGCCAGCAGCTTGATGTTAGCGGGGGGCCGGGCGAACACCGGGGAGCTGTTTTTT.

With regard to this clone: This specimen includes other DNA sequences encoding the same CDR3. V and J are TRBV4-1 and TRBJ2-7; TRBD2 agrees at 13 bases. CDR3 length: 15 residues. Germline lookup yields CDR1 MGHRA and CDR2 YSYEKL. V trimming: 1 base; J trimming: 3 bases; junction bases outside the gene matches: 0. The CDR3 DNA follows: TGCGCCAGCAGCCAAGGGACTAGCGGGGGCTACGAGCAGTACTTC. Translating it yields CASSQGTSGGYEQYF.

This clone was seen a few times. CDR3 sequence reads: CASSQGTSTTGELFF. The CDR3, as DNA: TGTGCCAGCAGCCAAGGGACATCTACGACCGGGGAGCTGTTTTTT. The chain couples TRBV4-2 to TRBJ2-2; TRBD1 is a possible D gene (5 bases). V dropped 1 base and J dropped 5 bases, with 11 bases sitting between them. The germline V gene encodes CDR1 LGHNA and CDR2 YNFKEQ. The length of the CDR3 is 15 residues.

CDR3 in DNA: TGTGCCAGCAGTGAAATGGTGGGACAGGGCTTAGACTTGGGACTGGGCACTGAAGCTTTCTTT. Translation gives CASSEMVGQGLDLGLGTEAFF. This chain connects TRBV6-1 to TRBJ1-1; TRBD1 matches 9 bases. V shed 2 bases and J 4 bases; nucleotides not matched to a gene: 23. Per germline, CDR1 MNHNS and CDR2 SASEGT. There are 21 residues in the CDR3.

The chain employs TRBV6-5 and TRBJ1-1; 9 bases are a match to TRBD1. The trim removed 6 bases at V and 5 bases at J, leaving 4 bases unmatched. The CDR3 spans 13 residues. Germline values: CDR1 MNHEY, CDR2 SVGAGI. CDR3: CASSRQGETEAFF. The CDR3 nucleotides are TGTGCCAGCAGCAGACAGGGGGAGACTGAAGCTTTCTTT.

The gene calls are TRBV27 and TRBJ1-5, with D possibly matching TRBD1 (5 bases). The germline V gene encodes CDR1 MNHEY and CDR2 SMNVEV (reference sequence). This CDR3 spans 15 amino acids. V lost 1 base, J lost 7 bases, and 14 bases lay in between. The CDR3 region is CASSLLGHPRQPQHF. CDR3 bases: TGTGCCAGCAGTTTATTGGGGCATCCAAGACAGCCCCAGCATTTT.

The table lists this clone with a count of one. The chain uses TRBV12-5 and TRBJ1-5; no definite D call. Per the germline V gene, CDR1 is LGHNT and CDR2 is FRNRAP. The CDR3 spans 13 residues. The V end was cut by 3 bases, the J end by 1 base, with 4 bases between. The DNA of the CDR3 is TGTGCTAGTGGTTTCTCGAGCAATCAGCCCCAGCATTTT. Protein product: CASGFSSNQPQHF.

The chain joins TRBV29-1 to TRBJ1-5, with 9 bases lining up with TRBD1. Germline V gene data show CDR1 as SQVTM and CDR2 as ANQGSEA. This CDR3 is built from 15 residues. J was trimmed by 3 bases and V by 7 bases; bases with no gene match: 10. CDR3 in amino acids: CSAVTGTGPNQPQHF. For the CDR3, the DNA is TGCAGCGCCGTAACAGGGACAGGGCCCAATCAGCCCCAGCATTTT.

The rearrangement uses TRBV11-2 and TRBJ2-7; D ambiguous. Looked up from germline, CDR1 is SGHAT and CDR2 is FQNNGV. V lost 2 bases, J lost 3 bases, and 5 bases lay in between. This CDR3 has 12 residues. CDR3 bases: TGTGCCAGCAGCTTACTAAGCTACGAGCAGTACTTC. This encodes CASSLLSYEQYF.

The rearrangement links TRBV7-2 to TRBJ1-3; D unresolved. The CDR3 runs 15 residues. V was pared by 0 bases and J by 0 bases, with 6 bases between. From germline, CDR1 is SGHTA and CDR2 FQGNSA. CDR3 protein: CASSLAQTSGNTIYF. CDR3 coding DNA: TGTGCCAGCAGCTTAGCACAGACCTCTGGAAACACCATATATTTT.

This sequence joins TRBV19 and TRBJ1-4, with TRBD1 identical over 7 bases. This CDR3 region has 13 residues. Germline V lookup: CDR1 LNHDA, CDR2 SQIVND (reference sequence). With 9 bases clipped from V and 6 bases from J, the junction kept 7 bases outside the gene matches. CDR3 residues: CASRGQPHEKLFF. In DNA form, the CDR3 reads TGTGCCAGCAGGGGACAGCCCCATGAAAAACTGTTTTTT.

The V and J genes are TRBV7-2 and TRBJ1-3; 8 positions agree with TRBD1. Germline CDR1 SGHTA, CDR2 FQGNSA. The CDR3 is 12 amino acids. The junction had 3 bases not matched to a gene; V was cut back by 6 bases and J by 8 bases. The CDR3 nucleotides read TGTGCCAGCAGAACACAGGGGGACACCATATATTTT. Protein: CASRTQGDTIYF.